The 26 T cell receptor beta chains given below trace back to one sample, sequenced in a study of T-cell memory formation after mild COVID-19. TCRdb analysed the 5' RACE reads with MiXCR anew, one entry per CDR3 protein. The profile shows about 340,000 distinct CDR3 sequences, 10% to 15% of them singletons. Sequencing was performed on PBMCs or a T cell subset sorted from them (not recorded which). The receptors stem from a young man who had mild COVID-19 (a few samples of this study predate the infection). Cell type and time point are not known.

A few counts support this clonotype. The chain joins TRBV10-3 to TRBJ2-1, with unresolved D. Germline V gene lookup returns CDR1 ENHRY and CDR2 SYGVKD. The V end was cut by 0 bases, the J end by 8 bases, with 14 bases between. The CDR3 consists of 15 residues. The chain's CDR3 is CAISESIQRKDEQFF. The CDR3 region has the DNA TGTGCCATCAGTGAGTCGATCCAGAGGAAGGATGAGCAGTTCTTC.

The CDR3 is CSVAGVQETQYF. The CDR3 coding sequence is TGCAGCGTTGCAGGGGTCCAAGAGACCCAGTACTTC. The chain carries TRBV29-1 and TRBJ2-5, with a tentative D call TRBD1 (6 bases). In germline, CDR1 is SQVTM, CDR2 ANQGSEA. The CDR3 covers 12 residues. V gave up 4 bases and J gave up 1 base, with 7 bases separating them.

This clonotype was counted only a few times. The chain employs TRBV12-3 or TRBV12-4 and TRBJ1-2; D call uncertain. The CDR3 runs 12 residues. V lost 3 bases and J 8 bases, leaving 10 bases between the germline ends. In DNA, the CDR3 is TGTGCCAGCAGTTTTGGAGGGTTCGGCTACACCTTC. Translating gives CASSFGGFGYTF.

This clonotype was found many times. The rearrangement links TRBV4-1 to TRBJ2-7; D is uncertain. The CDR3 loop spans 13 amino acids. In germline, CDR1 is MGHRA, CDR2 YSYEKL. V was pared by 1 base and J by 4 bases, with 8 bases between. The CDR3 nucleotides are TGCGCCAGCAGCCAAGGTTTGGGTTACGAGCAGTACTTC. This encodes CASSQGLGYEQYF.

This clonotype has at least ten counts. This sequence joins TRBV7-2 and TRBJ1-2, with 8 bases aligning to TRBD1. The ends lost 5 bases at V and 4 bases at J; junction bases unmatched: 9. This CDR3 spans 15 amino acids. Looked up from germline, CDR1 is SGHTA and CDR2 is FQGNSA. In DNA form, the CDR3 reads TGTGCCAGCAGCCGAATAGACAGGGGTAGCTATGGCTACACCTTC. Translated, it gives CASSRIDRGSYGYTF.

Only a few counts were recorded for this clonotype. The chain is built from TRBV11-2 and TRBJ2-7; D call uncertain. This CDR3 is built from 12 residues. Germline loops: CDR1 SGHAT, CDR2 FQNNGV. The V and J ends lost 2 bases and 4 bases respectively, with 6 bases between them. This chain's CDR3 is CASSLMGYEQYF. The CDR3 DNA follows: TGTGCCAGCAGCTTAATGGGGTACGAGCAGTACTTC.

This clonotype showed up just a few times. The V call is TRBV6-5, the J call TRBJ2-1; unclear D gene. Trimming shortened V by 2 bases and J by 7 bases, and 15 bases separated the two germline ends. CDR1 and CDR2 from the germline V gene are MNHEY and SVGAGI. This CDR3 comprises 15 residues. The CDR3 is CASSYDLAYRNEQFF. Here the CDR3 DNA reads TGTGCCAGCAGTTACGACTTGGCTTATAGGAATGAGCAGTTCTTC.

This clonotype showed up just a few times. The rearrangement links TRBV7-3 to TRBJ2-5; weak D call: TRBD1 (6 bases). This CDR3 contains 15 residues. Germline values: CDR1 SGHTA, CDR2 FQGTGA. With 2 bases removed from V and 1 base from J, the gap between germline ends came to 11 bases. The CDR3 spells CASSLRGGPQETQYF. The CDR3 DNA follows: TGTGCCAGCAGCTTACGTGGGGGCCCCCAAGAGACCCAGTACTTC.

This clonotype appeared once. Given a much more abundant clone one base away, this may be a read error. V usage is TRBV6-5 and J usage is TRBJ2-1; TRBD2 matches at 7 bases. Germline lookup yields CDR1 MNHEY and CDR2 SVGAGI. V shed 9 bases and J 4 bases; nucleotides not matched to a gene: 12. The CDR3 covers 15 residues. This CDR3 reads CASVGGRSLYNEQFF. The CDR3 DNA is TGTGCCAGTGTGGGGGGGAGGTCCCTTTACAATGAGCAGTTCTTC.

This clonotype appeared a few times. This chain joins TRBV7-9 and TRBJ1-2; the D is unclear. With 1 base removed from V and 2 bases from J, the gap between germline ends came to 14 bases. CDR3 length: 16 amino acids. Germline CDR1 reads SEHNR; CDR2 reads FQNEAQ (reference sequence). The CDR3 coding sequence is TGTGCCAGCAGCTTAGATCGACGGCTGAGGAACTATGGCTACACCTTC. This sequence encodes CASSLDRRLRNYGYTF. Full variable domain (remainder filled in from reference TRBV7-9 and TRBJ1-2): DTGVSQNPRHKITKRGQNVTFRCDPISEHNRLYWYRQTLGQGPEFLTYFQNEAQLEKSRLLSDRFSAERPKGSFSTLEIQRTEQGDSAMYLCASSLDRRLRNYGYTFGSGTRLTVV.

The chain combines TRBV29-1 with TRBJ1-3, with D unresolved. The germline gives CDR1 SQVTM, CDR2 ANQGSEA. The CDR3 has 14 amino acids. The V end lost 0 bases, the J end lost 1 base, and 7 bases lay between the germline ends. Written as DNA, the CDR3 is TGCAGCGTTGAAGATCTGGGGTCTGGAAACACCATATATTTT. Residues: CSVEDLGSGNTIYF.

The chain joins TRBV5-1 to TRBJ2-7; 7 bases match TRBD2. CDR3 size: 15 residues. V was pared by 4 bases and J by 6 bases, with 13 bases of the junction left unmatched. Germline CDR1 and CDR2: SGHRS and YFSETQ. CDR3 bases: TGCGCCAGCAGCGAAGCCTCGGGACCGGGGGGCGAGCAGTACTTC. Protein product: CASSEASGPGGEQYF.

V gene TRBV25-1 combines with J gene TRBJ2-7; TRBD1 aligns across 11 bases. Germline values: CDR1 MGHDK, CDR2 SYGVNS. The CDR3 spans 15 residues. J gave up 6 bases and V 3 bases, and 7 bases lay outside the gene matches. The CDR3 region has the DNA TGTGCCAGCAGTGACCCGGGACAGGGGGGCCGCGAGCAGTACTTC. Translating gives CASSDPGQGGREQYF.

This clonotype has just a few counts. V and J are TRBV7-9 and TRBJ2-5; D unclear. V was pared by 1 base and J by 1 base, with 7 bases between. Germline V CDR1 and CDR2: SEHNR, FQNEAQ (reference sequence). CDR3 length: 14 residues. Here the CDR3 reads CASSLEGGQETQYF. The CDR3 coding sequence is TGTGCCAGCAGCTTAGAAGGCGGCCAAGAGACCCAGTACTTC.

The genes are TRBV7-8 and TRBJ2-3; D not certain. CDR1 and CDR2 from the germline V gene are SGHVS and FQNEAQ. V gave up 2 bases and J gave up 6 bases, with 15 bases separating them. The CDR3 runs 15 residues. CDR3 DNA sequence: TGTGCCAGCAGCTTACGGTGGTCAGCTGGGGATACGCAGTATTTT. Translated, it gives CASSLRWSAGDTQYF.

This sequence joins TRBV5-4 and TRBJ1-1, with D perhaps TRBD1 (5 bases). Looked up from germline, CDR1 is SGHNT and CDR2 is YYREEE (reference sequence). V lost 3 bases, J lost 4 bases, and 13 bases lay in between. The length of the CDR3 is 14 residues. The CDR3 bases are TGTGCCAGCAGCTGGGACCGAGGGTCCACTGAAGCTTTCTTT. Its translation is CASSWDRGSTEAFF.

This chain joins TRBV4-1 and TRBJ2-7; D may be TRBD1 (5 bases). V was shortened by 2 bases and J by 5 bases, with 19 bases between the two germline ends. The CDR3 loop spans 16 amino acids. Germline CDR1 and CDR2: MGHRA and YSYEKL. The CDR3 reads CASSQRLHRRGDEQYF. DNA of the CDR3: TGCGCCAGCAGCCAACGCCTACACCGAAGGGGCGACGAGCAGTACTTC.

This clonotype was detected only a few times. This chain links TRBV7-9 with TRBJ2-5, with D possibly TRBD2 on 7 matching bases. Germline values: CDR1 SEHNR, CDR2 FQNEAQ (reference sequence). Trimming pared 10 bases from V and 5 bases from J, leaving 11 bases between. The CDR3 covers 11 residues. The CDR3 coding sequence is TGTGCCACCGGGGGGCCGGAGACCCAGTACTTC. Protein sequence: CATGGPETQYF.

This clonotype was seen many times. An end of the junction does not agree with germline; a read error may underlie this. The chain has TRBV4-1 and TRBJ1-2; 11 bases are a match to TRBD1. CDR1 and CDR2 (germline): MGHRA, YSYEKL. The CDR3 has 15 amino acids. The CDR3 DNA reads TGCGCCAGCAGCCAAGAGGGGACAGGGGGATATGACTACACCTTC. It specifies CASSQEGTGGYDYTF.

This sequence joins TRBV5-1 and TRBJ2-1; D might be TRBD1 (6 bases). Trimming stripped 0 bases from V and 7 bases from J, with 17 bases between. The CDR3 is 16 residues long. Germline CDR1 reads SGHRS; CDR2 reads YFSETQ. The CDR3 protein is CASSLAGQGYGNEQFF. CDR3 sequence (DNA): TGCGCCAGCAGCTTGGCCGGCCAGGGGTATGGAAATGAGCAGTTCTTC.

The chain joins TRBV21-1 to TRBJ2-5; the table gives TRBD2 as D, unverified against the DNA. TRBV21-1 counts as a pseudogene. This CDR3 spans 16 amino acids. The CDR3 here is CASGLRRIIPQETQYF. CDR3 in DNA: TGTGCCAGCGGACTCAGGAGGATCATCCCCCAAGAGACCCAGTACTTC.

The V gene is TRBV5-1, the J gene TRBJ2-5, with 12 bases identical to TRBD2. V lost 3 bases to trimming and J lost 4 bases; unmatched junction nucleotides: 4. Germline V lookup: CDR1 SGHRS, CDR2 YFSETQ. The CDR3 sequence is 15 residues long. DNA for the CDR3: TGCGCCAGCAGCTGGGAGACTAGCGGGGGAGAGACCCAGTACTTC. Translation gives CASSWETSGGETQYF.

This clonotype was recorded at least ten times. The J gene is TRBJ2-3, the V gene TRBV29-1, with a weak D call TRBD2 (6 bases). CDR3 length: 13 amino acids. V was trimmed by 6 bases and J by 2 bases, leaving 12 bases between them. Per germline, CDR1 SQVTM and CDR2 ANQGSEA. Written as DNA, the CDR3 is TGCAGCGTAGGAGGGACCAACACAGATACGCAGTATTTT. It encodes CSVGGTNTDTQYF.

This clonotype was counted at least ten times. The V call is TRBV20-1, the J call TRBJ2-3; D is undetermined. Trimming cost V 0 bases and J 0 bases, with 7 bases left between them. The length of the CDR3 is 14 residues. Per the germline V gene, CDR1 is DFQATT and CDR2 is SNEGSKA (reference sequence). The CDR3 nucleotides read TGCAGTGCTAGAGATTCCACTAGCACAGATACGCAGTATTTT. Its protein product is CSARDSTSTDTQYF.

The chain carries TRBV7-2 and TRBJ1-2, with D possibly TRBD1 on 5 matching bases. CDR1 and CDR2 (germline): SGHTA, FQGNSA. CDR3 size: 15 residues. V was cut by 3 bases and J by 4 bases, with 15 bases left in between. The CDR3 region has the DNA TGTGCCAGCAGCTTGAATTTAGCGAGGGGCTATGGCTACACCTTC. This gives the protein CASSLNLARGYGYTF.

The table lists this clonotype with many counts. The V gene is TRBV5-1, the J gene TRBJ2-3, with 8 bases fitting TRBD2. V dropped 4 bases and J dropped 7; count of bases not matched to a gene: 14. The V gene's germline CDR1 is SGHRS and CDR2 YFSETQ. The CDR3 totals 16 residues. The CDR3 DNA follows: TGCGCCAGCAGCATAGTCCCGTCAGCGGGAGTAAATACGCAGTATTTT. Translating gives CASSIVPSAGVNTQYF.